Shown below are 13 T cell receptor beta chains from a single sample sequenced in a study of blood T cell repertoires in COVID-19. Assay used: immunoSEQ multiplex PCR; TCRdb lists only in-frame clones, some missing. This table has around 190,000 clones, 70% to 80% appearing once. The material sequenced was peripheral blood. All receptors derive from a woman aged 40-49 years with COVID-19, enrolled during active disease.

Comment on this clone: Other DNA sequences in this sample translate to the same CDR3. The rearrangement joins TRBV7-2 to TRBJ2-7, with 7 bases lining up with TRBD1. The CDR3 length is 13 residues. Germline V lookup: CDR1 SGHTA, CDR2 FQGNSA. The V and J ends lost 5 bases and 4 bases, in that order; junction bases with no gene match: 5. The CDR3 coding sequence is TGTGCCAGCAGCCCGGGACAGCCGTACGAGCAGTACTTC. It specifies CASSPGQPYEQYF.

The chain recombines TRBV6-5 with TRBJ2-4, with unresolved D. V shed 2 bases and J shed 3 bases, with 11 bases lying between them. The CDR3 is 15 residues long. Germline V CDR1 and CDR2: MNHEY, SVGAGI. The CDR3 region is CASSYDGLDKNIQYF. The CDR3 DNA reads TGTGCCAGCAGTTACGACGGGTTAGACAAAAACATTCAGTACTTC.

The chain carries TRBV15 and TRBJ1-5; 7 bases agree with TRBD1. The junction had 11 bases not matched to a gene; V was cut back by 3 bases and J by 0 bases. The CDR3 consists of 18 residues. Germline V gene sequence: CDR1 LNHNV, CDR2 YYDKDF (reference sequence). The CDR3, as DNA: TGTGCCACCAGCAGTATACTAGACAGGGATTTTAGCAATCAGCCCCAGCATTTT. Its protein product is CATSSILDRDFSNQPQHF. The complete variable domain, with remaining parts taken from reference TRBV15 and TRBJ1-5, reads DAMVIQNPRYQVTQFGKPVTLSCSQTLNHNVMYWYQQKSSQAPKLLFHYYDKDFNNEADTPDNFQSRRPNTSFCFLDIRSPGLGDTAMYLCATSSILDRDFSNQPQHFGDGTRLSIL.

This clone was seen a few times. The chain couples TRBV23-1 to TRBJ2-7; the D gene is possibly TRBD2 (5 bases). TRBV23-1 is placed among ORFs of uncertain function. The CDR3 extends over 15 amino acids. V gave up 2 bases and J gave up 9 bases, with 20 bases separating them. CDR3 residues: CASSQAKGDSEGQYF. The CDR3 nucleotides are TGCGCCAGCAGTCAAGCAAAGGGAGATTCAGAAGGGCAGTACTTC.

The chain recombines TRBV10-2 with TRBJ2-7; D is undetermined. The CDR3 is 12 amino acids. Trimming removed 2 bases from V and 3 bases from J, with 5 bases in between. Germline V gene data show CDR1 as WSHSY and CDR2 as SAAADI. CDR3 amino acids: CASSEGGYEQYF. DNA of the CDR3: TGCGCCAGCAGTGAGGGCGGCTACGAGCAGTACTTC.

The J gene is TRBJ2-2, the V gene TRBV3-1 (or the pseudogene TRBV3-2); D remains unclear. The CDR3 runs 14 residues. V shed 0 bases and J shed 12 bases, with 14 bases lying between them. Germline V gene sequence: CDR1 LGHDT, CDR2 YNNKEL (reference sequence). The DNA of the CDR3 is TGTGCCAGCAGCCAAGATCGGAACCAGGTCAAGCTGTTTTTT. As protein: CASSQDRNQVKLFF.

This chain uses TRBV6-4 with TRBJ2-2; TRBD1 agrees at 9 bases. Germline loops: CDR1 MRHNA, CDR2 SNTAGT. The CDR3 spans 17 residues. The V and J ends lost 1 base and 5 bases, in that order; junction bases with no gene match: 8. CDR3 coding DNA: TGTGCCAGCAGTGACTACCCCCGGACAGGGGAAACCGGGGAGCTGTTTTTT. Translated, it gives CASSDYPRTGETGELFF.

This chain links TRBV19 with TRBJ2-1, with 8 bases that match TRBD1. The CDR3 loop spans 19 amino acids. V lost 5 bases to trimming and J lost 0 bases; unmatched junction nucleotides: 15. Per the germline V gene, CDR1 is LNHDA and CDR2 is SQIVND (reference sequence). CDR3 protein: CASSSGATGVIFSYNEQFF. The CDR3 bases are TGTGCCAGTAGTTCGGGGGCGACAGGGGTCATATTCTCCTACAATGAGCAGTTCTTC.

The chain employs TRBV5-8 and TRBJ1-1; 8 bases agree with TRBD1. The V and J ends lost 4 bases and 7 bases, in that order; junction bases with no gene match: 9. Germline V gene data show CDR1 as SGHTS and CDR2 as YDEGEE. This CDR3 spans 14 amino acids. CDR3 DNA sequence: TGTGCCAGCAGCCCCGGGACAGGCCATATTGAAGCTTTCTTT. It translates to CASSPGTGHIEAFF.

This clone was observed once. V usage is TRBV7-9 and J usage is TRBJ2-4; 11 bases are a match to TRBD2. CDR1 SEHNR and CDR2 FQNEAQ come from the germline V gene (reference sequence). This CDR3 has 13 amino acids. V was clipped by 4 bases and J by 11 bases; unmatched bases: 4. For the CDR3, the DNA is TGTGCCAGCAGCTGGCCGGGACTAGCGGTTCAGTACTTC. Translation: CASSWPGLAVQYF.

The CDR3 reads CASSVGPGEGTEKLFF. The CDR3 region has the DNA TGTGCCAGCAGCGTAGGCCCAGGCGAGGGTACTGAAAAACTGTTTTTT. The chain combines TRBV9 with TRBJ1-4, with D unresolved. Germline values: CDR1 SGDLS, CDR2 YYNGEE. Trimming cost V 0 bases and J 7 bases, with 16 bases left between them. The CDR3 runs to 16 residues.

The chain uses TRBV15 and TRBJ1-5; D ambiguous. The V gene's germline CDR1 is LNHNV and CDR2 YYDKDF (reference sequence). Trimming cost V 11 bases and J 4 bases, with 18 bases left between them. The CDR3 covers 14 residues. The CDR3 DNA reads as TGTGCCCCCAAGGTGGCAGTGAGGAATCAGCCCCAGCATTTT. This translates into CAPKVAVRNQPQHF.

The chain uses TRBV7-2 and TRBJ2-3, with 7 bases that match TRBD2. J was trimmed by 1 base and V by 3 bases; bases with no gene match: 7. Germline V CDR1 and CDR2: SGHTA, FQGNSA. CDR3 length: 16 amino acids. Here the CDR3 DNA reads TGTGCCAGCAGCTTTGCTAGCGGAGTGGGCACAGATACGCAGTATTTT. Its protein is CASSFASGVGTDTQYF.